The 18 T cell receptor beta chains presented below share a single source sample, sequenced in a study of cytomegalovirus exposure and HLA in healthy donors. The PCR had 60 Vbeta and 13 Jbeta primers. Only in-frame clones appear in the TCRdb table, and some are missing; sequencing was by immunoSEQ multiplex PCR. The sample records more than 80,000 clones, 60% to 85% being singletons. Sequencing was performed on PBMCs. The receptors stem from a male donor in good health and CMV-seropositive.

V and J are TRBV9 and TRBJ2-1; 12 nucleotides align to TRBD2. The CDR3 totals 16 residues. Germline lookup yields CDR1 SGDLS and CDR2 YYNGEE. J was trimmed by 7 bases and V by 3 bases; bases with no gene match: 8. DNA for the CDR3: TGTGCCAGCAGCGCTGGGACTAGCGGGTTTCTAAATGAGCAGTTCTTC. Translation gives CASSAGTSGFLNEQFF.

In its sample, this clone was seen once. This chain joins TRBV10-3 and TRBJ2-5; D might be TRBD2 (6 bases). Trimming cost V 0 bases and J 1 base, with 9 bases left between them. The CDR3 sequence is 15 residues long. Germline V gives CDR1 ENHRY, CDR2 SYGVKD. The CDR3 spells CAISESGGIQETQYF. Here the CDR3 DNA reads TGTGCCATCAGTGAGTCGGGCGGGATCCAAGAGACCCAGTACTTC.

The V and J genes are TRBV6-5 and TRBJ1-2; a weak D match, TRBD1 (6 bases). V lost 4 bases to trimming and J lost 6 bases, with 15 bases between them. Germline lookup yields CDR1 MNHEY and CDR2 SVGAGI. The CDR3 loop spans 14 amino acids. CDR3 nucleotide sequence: TGTGCCAGCAGTTCCCAAGGGGGATGGGATGGCTACACCTTC. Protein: CASSSQGGWDGYTF.

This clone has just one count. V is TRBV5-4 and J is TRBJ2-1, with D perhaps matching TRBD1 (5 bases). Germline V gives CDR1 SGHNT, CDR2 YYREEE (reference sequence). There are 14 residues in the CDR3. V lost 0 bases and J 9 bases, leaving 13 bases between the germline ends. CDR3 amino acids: CASSLGRRVGEQFF. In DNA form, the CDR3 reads TGTGCCAGCAGCTTGGGTCGCAGGGTTGGTGAGCAGTTCTTC.

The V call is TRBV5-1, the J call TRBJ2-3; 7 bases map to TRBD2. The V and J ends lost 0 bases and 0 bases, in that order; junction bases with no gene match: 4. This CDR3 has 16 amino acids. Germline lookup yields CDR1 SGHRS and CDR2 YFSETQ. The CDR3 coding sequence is TGCGCCAGCAGCTTGGATTCTAGCGGAAGCACAGATACGCAGTATTTT. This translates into CASSLDSSGSTDTQYF.

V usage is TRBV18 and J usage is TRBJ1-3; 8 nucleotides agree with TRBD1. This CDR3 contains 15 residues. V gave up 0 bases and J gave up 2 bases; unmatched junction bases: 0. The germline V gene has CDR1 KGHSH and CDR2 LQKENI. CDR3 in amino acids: CASSPPQGAGNTIYF. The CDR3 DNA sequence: TGTGCCAGCTCACCACCACAGGGGGCTGGAAACACCATATATTTT. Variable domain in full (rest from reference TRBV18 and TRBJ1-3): NAGVMQNPRHLVRRRGQEARLRCSPMKGHSHVYWYRQLPEEGLKFMVYLQKENIIDESGMPKERFSAEFPKEGPSILRIQQVVRGDSAAYFCASSPPQGAGNTIYFGEGSWLTVV.

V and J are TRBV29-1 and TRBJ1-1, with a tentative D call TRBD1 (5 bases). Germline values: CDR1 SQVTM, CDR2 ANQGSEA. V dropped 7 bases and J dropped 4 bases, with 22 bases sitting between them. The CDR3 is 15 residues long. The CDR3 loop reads CSAATLGGTSTEAFF. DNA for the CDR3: TGCAGCGCTGCGACTTTGGGGGGGACGAGCACTGAAGCTTTCTTT.

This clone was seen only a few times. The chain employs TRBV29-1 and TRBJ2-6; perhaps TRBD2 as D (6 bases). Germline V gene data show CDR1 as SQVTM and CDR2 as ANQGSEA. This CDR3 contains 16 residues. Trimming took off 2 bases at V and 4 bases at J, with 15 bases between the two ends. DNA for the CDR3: TGCAGCGTTGAAAGGAGGGGTTCTAGGGGGGCCAACGTCCTGACTTTC. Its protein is CSVERRGSRGANVLTF.

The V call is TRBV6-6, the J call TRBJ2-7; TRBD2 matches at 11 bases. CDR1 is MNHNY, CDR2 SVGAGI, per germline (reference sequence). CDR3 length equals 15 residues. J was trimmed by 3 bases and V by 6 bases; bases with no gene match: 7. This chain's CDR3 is CASRGILAGGYEQYF. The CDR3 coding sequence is TGTGCCAGCAGGGGCATTCTAGCGGGGGGCTACGAGCAGTACTTC.

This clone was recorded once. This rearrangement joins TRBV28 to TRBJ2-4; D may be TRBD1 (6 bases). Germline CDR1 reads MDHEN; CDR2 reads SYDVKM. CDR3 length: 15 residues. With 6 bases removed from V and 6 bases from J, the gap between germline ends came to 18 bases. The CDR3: CASRPTGYEGNIQYF. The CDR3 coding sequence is TGTGCCAGCAGGCCAACAGGGTACGAGGGAAACATTCAGTACTTC.

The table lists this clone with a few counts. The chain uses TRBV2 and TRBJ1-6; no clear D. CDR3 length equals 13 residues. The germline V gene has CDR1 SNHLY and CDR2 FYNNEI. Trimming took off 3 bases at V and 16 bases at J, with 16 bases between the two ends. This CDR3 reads CASSERSKEWLHF. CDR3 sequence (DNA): TGTGCCAGCAGTGAGAGGTCCAAGGAGTGGCTCCACTTT. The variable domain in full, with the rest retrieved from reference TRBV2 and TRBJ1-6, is EPEVTQTPSHQVTQMGQEVILRCVPISNHLYFYWYRQILGQKVEFLVSFYNNEISEKSEIFDDQFSVERPDGSNFTLKIRSTKLEDSAMYFCASSERSKEWLHFGNGTRLTVT.

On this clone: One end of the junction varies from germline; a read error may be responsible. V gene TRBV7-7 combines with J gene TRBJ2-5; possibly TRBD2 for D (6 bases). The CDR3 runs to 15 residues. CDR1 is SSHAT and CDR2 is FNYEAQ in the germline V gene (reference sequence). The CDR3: CASTPSSGSGETQYF. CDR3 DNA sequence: TGTGCTAGCACCCCCTCTTCAGGGAGCGGGGAGACCCAGTACTTC.

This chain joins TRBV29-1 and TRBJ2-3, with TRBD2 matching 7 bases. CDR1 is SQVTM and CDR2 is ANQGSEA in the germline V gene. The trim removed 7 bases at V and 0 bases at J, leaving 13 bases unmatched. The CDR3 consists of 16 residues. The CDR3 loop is CSGDGGLAGSTDTQYF. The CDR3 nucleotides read TGCAGCGGCGATGGAGGATTAGCGGGCAGCACAGATACGCAGTATTTT.

Here the CDR3 reads CASSYWAGQGASPLHF. CDR3 DNA sequence: TGTGCCAGCAGTTACTGGGCGGGACAGGGCGCCTCACCCCTCCACTTT. The rearrangement joins TRBV6-5 to TRBJ1-6; TRBD1 matches 9 bases. The CDR3 sequence is 16 residues long. Germline V gives CDR1 MNHEY, CDR2 SVGAGI. V lost 1 base to trimming and J lost 10 bases; unmatched junction nucleotides: 8.

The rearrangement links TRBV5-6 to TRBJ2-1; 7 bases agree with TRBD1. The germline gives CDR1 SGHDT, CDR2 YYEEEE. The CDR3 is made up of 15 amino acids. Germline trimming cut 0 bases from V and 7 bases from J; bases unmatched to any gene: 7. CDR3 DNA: TGTGCCAGCAGCTTGGTGGCAGGGGGTAGTAATGAGCAGTTCTTC. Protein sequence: CASSLVAGGSNEQFF.

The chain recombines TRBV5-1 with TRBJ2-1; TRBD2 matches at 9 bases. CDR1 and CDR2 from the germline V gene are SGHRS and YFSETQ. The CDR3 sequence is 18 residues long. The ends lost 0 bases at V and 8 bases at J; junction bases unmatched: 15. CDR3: CASSLGDLAGALLYEQFF. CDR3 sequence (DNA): TGCGCCAGCAGCTTGGGGGATTTAGCGGGAGCATTGTTATATGAGCAGTTCTTC.

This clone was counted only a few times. This CDR3 is CASRGSGAVQETQYF. CDR3 DNA: TGTGCCAGCAGGGGAAGCGGGGCCGTTCAAGAGACCCAGTACTTC. The V call is TRBV11-2, the J call TRBJ2-5; 7 nucleotides align to TRBD2. With V trimmed by 6 bases and J by 2 bases, 9 bases remained unmatched. The CDR3 has 15 residues. Germline V gene data show CDR1 as SGHAT and CDR2 as FQNNGV.

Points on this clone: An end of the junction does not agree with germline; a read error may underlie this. The CDR3 reads CASSPPGQGAFDGYPF. CDR3 sequence (DNA): TGCGCCAGCAGCCCTCCGGGACAGGGGGCGTTCGATGGCTACCCCTTC. The chain uses TRBV4-3 and TRBJ1-2, with TRBD1 identical over 12 bases. From germline, CDR1 is LGHNA and CDR2 YSLEER. This CDR3 has 16 amino acids.